This T cell receptor beta chain was found in a study of blood T cell repertoires in COVID-19. Whole-study context: Some COVID-19 samples were acute and others convalescent; all came from the United States, Italy and Spain. PBMCs, B-cell-depleted T cells, or T cells provided the cDNA or gDNA that made up the material.

V lost 2 bases to trimming and J lost 0 bases; unmatched junction nucleotides: 4. CDR1 is MNHNS and CDR2 is SASEGT in the germline V gene. This CDR3 region has 16 residues. Per the study methods: From reference gene primer amplification, estimates of nucleated cell counts were derived. The repertoire was sequenced with immunoSEQ multiplex PCR; TCRdb's copy has only in-frame clones and lacks some. V, J and clone size were drawn from that table, and D and trimming were deduced from the DNA. In the table there are around 65,000 clones, more than 75% of which are singletons. The V gene is TRBV6-1, the J gene TRBJ2-7; 10 nucleotides align to TRBD2. This TCR was sampled from a human donor in a cohort sampled during active COVID-19. The sequenced material came from peripheral blood. The DNA for the CDR3 is TGTGCCAGCAGTGAACGACTAGCGGGTTACTCCTACGAGCAGTACTTC. Its translation is CASSERLAGYSYEQYF.